This TCR beta chain was captured by sequencing in a study of T-cell reconstitution after alpha-beta-depleted transplantation in children (dated by TCRdb to the mid-2010s). Study-wide context: T-cell immune reconstitution after TCRalphabeta/CD19-depleted allogeneic hematopoietic cell transplantation in children was quantitatively tracked in the study by means of TCR repertoire profiling. Broader findings and caveats from the paper: About two months after transplant, the apparently early recovery of alphabetaT-cell counts reportedly depended on just several hundred clones that had expanded rapidly and came from non-depleted graft cells. In some patients, the high TCRbeta diversity seen at day 60 was put down to recipient T cells and intrathymic progenitors that had survived conditioning. Over subsequent months, a decline in hyperexpanded clone frequencies was noted, and after one year, T-cell counts and TCRbeta diversity were mostly ascribed to newly produced T cells.

Receptors were amplified or captured by PCR. Sequenced on an Illumina HiSeq 2500. Molecular barcoding was employed in the preparation of TCR libraries, with unique molecular identifiers being used to normalize TCRbeta repertoire quantification. The public reads were run again by TCRdb, first through fastp at Q25 and then through MiXCR, and only productive beta chains were kept. Entries that share a CDR3 protein sequence are merged under the most common genes and DNA. The sample records approximately 230,000 distinct CDR3 sequences, 20% to 30% of which are singletons. The leading ten clones occupy about 5% of the sample. This specimen's treatment or condition label, interpreted: allogeneic hematopoietic cell transplantation with graft depleted of TCRalphabeta T cells and CD19 B cells. The children who served as transplant recipients had been given grafts of TCRalphabeta/CD19-depleted allogeneic hematopoietic cells.

This clonotype was found a few times. No antigen is known for it. Nothing much larger sits one base from this clone, and base qualities are not available. This TCR derives from a female patient aged 2-10 years who had a stem cell transplant for congenital amegakaryocytic thrombocytopenia, so the T cells may come from the graft donor. The starting material was PBMCs, mostly from graft donor cells, obtained 360 days after TCRalphabeta/CD19-depleted stem cell transplant.

The base sequence is TGTGCCAGCAGACAGCAAGGAGCGAACACCGGGGAGCTGTTTTTT. Its translation reads: CASRQQGANTGELFF. The V gene is TRBV6-2 or TRBV6-3 and the J gene is TRBJ2-2, with the D segment identity uncertain. Taken from the germline V gene, the CDR1 and CDR2 loops are MNHEY and SVGEGT. Cut back by 6 bases and 0 bases, the V and J ends lie 11 bases apart. The CDR3 runs 15 amino acids, cysteine and phenylalanine included. Solely the CDR3 DNA is kept, with 45 bases framed from the first base.